One and the same sample provided the 10 T cell receptor beta chains below, sequenced in a study of T cell responses to AZD1222 COVID-19 vaccine. Measured with immunoSEQ multiplex PCR; TCRdb has only the in-frame clones, and not every one. The sample includes about 150,000 clones, about 90% seen only once; the top ten take around 8%. The sequencing used peripheral blood, collected 28 days after the second dose of the MenACWY control vaccine. The source is an adult who received the MenACWY meningococcal vaccine as a control.

J is TRBJ2-3 and V is TRBV20-1, with D unresolved. CDR3 length: 11 amino acids. Per the germline V gene, CDR1 is DFQATT and CDR2 is SNEGSKA (reference sequence). V was clipped by 5 bases and J by 5 bases, with 8 bases between them. CDR3 nucleotide sequence: TGCAGTGCTGACATAATAGATACGCAGTATTTT. Translated, it gives CSADIIDTQYF.

This sequence joins TRBV6-5 and TRBJ1-4, with D perhaps matching TRBD1 (6 bases). CDR1 and CDR2 (germline): MNHEY, SVGAGI. The CDR3 loop spans 14 amino acids. Trimming removed 6 bases from V and 5 bases from J, with 13 bases in between. The CDR3 DNA follows: TGTGCCAGCAGAAAAACAGGGAACAATGAAAAACTGTTTTTT. Amino acids: CASRKTGNNEKLFF.

This chain joins TRBV25-1 and TRBJ1-5, with 8 bases that match TRBD1. V lost 6 bases to trimming and J lost 4 bases; unmatched junction nucleotides: 5. The CDR3 has 14 residues. Germline V gene data show CDR1 as MGHDK and CDR2 as SYGVNS. CDR3 nucleotides: TGTGCCAGCAGGGGGACAGGCGAAAATCAGCCCCAGCATTTT. Residues: CASRGTGENQPQHF.

The rearrangement uses TRBV1 and TRBJ2-1; the table names TRBD1, a call not compared with the DNA. TRBV1 represents a pseudogene. The CDR3 has 14 amino acids. The CDR3 DNA reads TGCACCAGCAGCCGGAGACAGGGTAAGAATGAGCAGTTCTTC. It yields the protein CTSSRRQGKNEQFF.

The chain carries TRBV12-3 or TRBV12-4 and TRBJ2-2, with D perhaps matching TRBD1 (5 bases). The CDR3 extends over 13 amino acids. Trimming left V 8 bases short and J 6 bases short, with 13 bases between. The CDR3 region is CASHRAGSGELFF. CDR3 nucleotides: TGTGCCAGCCATCGGGCAGGGTCCGGGGAGCTGTTTTTT.

This clone was found once. This sequence joins TRBV7-3 and TRBJ2-2; tentatively, D is TRBD1 (5 bases). V was cut by 4 bases and J by 4 bases, with 13 bases left in between. CDR1 SGHTA and CDR2 FQGTGA come from the germline V gene. CDR3 length equals 15 residues. For the CDR3, the DNA is TGTGCCAGCAGCTCCCAGGGTGGCCTCACCGGGGAGCTGTTTTTT. It encodes CASSSQGGLTGELFF.

The chain recombines TRBV7-9 with TRBJ1-1, with 8 nucleotides matching TRBD1. The CDR3 contains 14 residues. J was trimmed by 0 bases and V by 5 bases; bases with no gene match: 2. CDR1 and CDR2 from the germline V gene are SEHNR and FQNEAQ (reference sequence). CDR3 nucleotides: TGTGCCAGCAGCCAGGGACAGGTGAACACTGAAGCTTTCTTT. It specifies CASSQGQVNTEAFF.

The genes are TRBV14 and TRBJ1-2, with D hard to call. CDR1 and CDR2 (germline): SGHDN, FVKESK. This CDR3 is 13 amino acids long. Trimming removed 0 bases at V and 4 bases at J, with 6 bases between. CDR3 sequence reads: CASSQDRSYGYTF. The DNA for the CDR3 is TGTGCCAGCAGCCAAGATAGGTCCTATGGCTACACCTTC.

This clone is a singleton in its sample. The chain links TRBV6-1 to TRBJ1-2; 8 bases align to TRBD1. The trim removed 2 bases at V and 8 bases at J, leaving 7 bases unmatched. The CDR3 runs to 14 residues. Germline values: CDR1 MNHNS, CDR2 SASEGT. The CDR3 sequence is CASSEPQGAWGYTF. For the CDR3, the DNA is TGTGCCAGCAGTGAACCCCAGGGGGCGTGGGGCTACACCTTC.

This sequence joins TRBV27 and TRBJ2-3; 12 bases fit TRBD2. Trimming cost V 5 bases and J 3 bases; bases outside gene matches: 6. Germline V gene lookup returns CDR1 MNHEY and CDR2 SMNVEV (reference sequence). The CDR3 contains 16 residues. DNA of the CDR3: TGTGCCAGCAGTCCCCTAGCGGGGGGGAAGACAGATACGCAGTATTTT. It is translated as CASSPLAGGKTDTQYF.